The rows below give T cell receptor beta chains drawn from one sample of a study of blood T cells in healthy people across ages. MiXCR was run by TCRdb on the 5' RACE reads, yielding one entry per CDR3 protein. The sample holds 600,000 to 1,000,000 distinct CDR3 sequences, over 45% seen once. The sequenced material came from blood. These receptor sequences come from a man aged 25 to 40 in good health. The CDR3 runs from the conserved cysteine through the conserved F or W. The D gene is left open where the match is weak. Clone size is stated in some rows and not others, as once, few, many or a class when expanded.

d_call clone_size j_call v_call cdr3_nt cdr3_aa
TRBD1 . TRBJ2-3 TRBV6-6 TGTGCCAGTTCACAGGGGGTGGTCACAGATACGCAGTATTTT CASSQGVVTDTQYF
TRBD2 . TRBJ2-7 TRBV6-5 TGTGCCAGCAGGTCCCGCGGGGGGGTCCACGAGCAGTACTTC CASRSRGGVHEQYF
TRBD2 . TRBJ2-3 TRBV6-6 TGTGCCAGCGTTACTAGCGGCGCAGATACGCAGTATTTT CASVTSGADTQYF
TRBD2 . TRBJ2-1 TRBV4-3 TGCGCCAGCAGCCAGTCTAGCGGGAGACTCAATGAGCAGTTCTTC CASSQSSGRLNEQFF
. . TRBJ2-7 TRBV6-5 TGTGCCAGCAGTTGGGGACCGCACGCCTACGAGCAGTACTTC CASSWGPHAYEQYF
. . TRBJ1-2 TRBV12-3/TRBV12-4 TGTGCCAGCAGCCCCGACAGAACCTATGGCAACACCTTC CASSPDRTYGNTF
. few TRBJ2-7 TRBV6-5 TGTGCCAGCAGTTACGGTAGGGAGTACGAGCAGTACTTC CASSYGREYEQYF
. . TRBJ2-3 TRBV5-1 TGCGCCAGCAGCTTGGACTACCCAGCTGTTACGCAGTATTTT CASSLDYPAVTQYF
TRBD2 . TRBJ2-5 TRBV9 TGTGCCAGCAGCGTAGCTTCGATTCGGGGGGGAGAGGGAGAGACCCAGTACTTC CASSVASIRGGEGETQYF
TRBD1 . TRBJ1-1 TRBV29-1 TGCAGCGTTGAGGGCGAGCAGGGGGCTTTGAACACTGAAGCTTTCTTT CSVEGEQGALNTEAFF
. few TRBJ2-3 TRBV9 TGTGCCAGCAGCGTAGGGCAGGGACCAGATACGCAGTATTTT CASSVGQGPDTQYF
. few TRBJ2-4 TRBV7-2 TGTGCCAGCAGCTTAGCGGGGCCTGGGAACATTCAGTACTTC CASSLAGPGNIQYF
TRBD2 few TRBJ2-7 TRBV6-5 TGTGCCAGCAGTCGGGTACCTAGCGGAGGGTACGAGCAGTACTTC CASSRVPSGGYEQYF
TRBD1 many TRBJ1-1 TRBV29-1 TGCAGCGTTGAAGAGCTTGGACAGGTGTTAACTTTTGCCGAAGCTTTCTTT CSVEELGQVLTFAEAFF
TRBD2 few TRBJ2-7 TRBV4-2 TGTGCCAGCAGCCCAGGGTTGGCGGGAGCAGGCGAGCAGTACTTC CASSPGLAGAGEQYF
TRBD2 . TRBJ2-5 TRBV20-1 TGCAGTGCCTATACTAGCGGGGGGTTGGGGACCCAGTACTTC CSAYTSGGLGTQYF
. . TRBJ2-3 TRBV2 TGTGCCAACAGTCCCCAGGGGATCGGCACAGATACGCAGTATTTT CANSPQGIGTDTQYF
TRBD1 few TRBJ2-5 TRBV29-1 TGCAGCGTGGGACAGGGGAACCACGGTATCCAGTACTTC CSVGQGNHGIQYF
TRBD2 . TRBJ2-3 TRBV7-2 TGTGCCAGCAGCATGAACGCCGGGAGGACGACAGATACGCAGTATTTT CASSMNAGRTTDTQYF
. . TRBJ2-3 TRBV11-2 TGTGCCAGCAGCTTAGATCCGGGGGGCCGCACAGATACGCAGTATTTT CASSLDPGGRTDTQYF
. few TRBJ1-2 TRBV10-3 TGTGCCATCAGTGAAGGGGGACGGGAAGGCTACACCTTC CAISEGGREGYTF
TRBD1 . TRBJ2-1 TRBV9 TGTGCCAGCAGCTCATCGACAGGGCCCTACAATGAGCAGTTCTTC CASSSSTGPYNEQFF
. . TRBJ2-3 TRBV7-2 TGTGCCAGCAGCTTATGGGAGTGGGATACGCAGTATTTT CASSLWEWDTQYF
. . TRBJ1-6 TRBV27 TGTGCCAGTAGGGACATGGTTACACCCCTCCACTTT CASRDMVTPLHF
TRBD2 few TRBJ2-7 TRBV7-2 TGTGCCAGCAGCAAACGAGGGGGCGGGGGGGATACCTACGAGCAGTACTTC CASSKRGGGGDTYEQYF
. . TRBJ2-3 TRBV5-1 TGCGCCAGCAGCTACTGGGGAACCTCTAGCACAGATACGCAGTATTTT CASSYWGTSSTDTQYF
. . TRBJ1-2 TRBV20-1 TGCAGTGCTAGAGCCCTTTCCGGGACCCCCCGGGCAAACTATGGCTACACCTTC CSARALSGTPRANYGYTF
. . TRBJ1-6 TRBV7-2 TGTGCCAGCAGCTTAGGGGACGGCCCCCATTCACCCCTCCACTTT CASSLGDGPHSPLHF
. few TRBJ2-7 TRBV5-1 TGCGCCAGCAGCTATATGACAGGATCGACCTACGAGCAGTACTTC CASSYMTGSTYEQYF
. . TRBJ2-5 TRBV25-1 TGTGCCAGCAGGAGCGGAGGGGCCTATGAGACCCAGTACTTC CASRSGGAYETQYF
. . TRBJ2-7 TRBV9 TGTGCCAGCAGCGACCAGGGGCTACCGGGCGATGAGCAGTACTTC CASSDQGLPGDEQYF
. . TRBJ1-2 TRBV5-5 TGTGCCAGCAGCTTGGATGTAGGGCCTAACTATGGCTACACCTTC CASSLDVGPNYGYTF
. . TRBJ2-3 TRBV11-2 TGTGCCAGCAGCTCCGGCCGGGGGCTGAACACAGATACGCAGTATTTT CASSSGRGLNTDTQYF
. . TRBJ2-1 TRBV29-1 TGCAGCGTTGACCCTCTAGCGTGG CSVDPLAW
. . TRBJ2-2 TRBV2 TGTGCCGGAGTAGCGAACACCGGGGAGCTGTTTTTT CAGVANTGELFF
. many TRBJ2-5 TRBV11-2 TGTGCCAGCAGCTTCAGGAGAGAGCAGTACTTC CASSFRREQYF
. . TRBJ1-1 TRBV9 TGTGCCAGCAGCGCACGACAGTCAAACACTGAAGCTTTCTTT CASSARQSNTEAFF